Listed here are 8 T cell receptor beta chains from one sample, sequenced in a study of blood T cell repertoires in COVID-19. Libraries were prepared by immunoSEQ multiplex PCR; TCRdb keeps only in-frame clonotypes and omits some of them. There are roughly 100,000 clones in the sample; 65% to 90% occur only once, and roughly 4.5% lies in the top ten. The sample comprised peripheral blood. Receptors originate from a man in his fifties or sixties with acute or convalescent COVID-19.

This chain links TRBV11-1 with TRBJ1-1; the D gene is possibly TRBD1 (5 bases). This CDR3 is 13 amino acids long. Looked up from germline, CDR1 is SGHAT and CDR2 is FQDESV (reference sequence). V was cut by 1 base and J by 6 bases, with 9 bases left in between. The CDR3 loop reads CASSLGGWAEAFF. CDR3 nucleotides: TGTGCCAGCAGCTTAGGGGGCTGGGCTGAAGCTTTCTTT. The full variable domain, with the rest looked up from reference TRBV11-1 and TRBJ1-1, is EAEVAQSPRYKITEKSQAVAFWCDPISGHATLYWYRQILGQGPELLVQFQDESVVDDSQLPKDRFSAERLKGVDSTLKIQPAELGDSAMYLCASSLGGWAEAFFGQGTRLTVV.

This chain connects TRBV3-1 (or the pseudogene TRBV3-2) to TRBJ2-3; 12 nucleotides line up with TRBD2. J gave up 4 bases and V 3 bases, and 14 bases lay outside the gene matches. The germline V gene has CDR1 LGHDT and CDR2 YNNKEL (reference sequence). The length of the CDR3 is 19 residues. The CDR3 here is CASSQGLGWTSGISDTQYF. CDR3 in DNA: TGTGCCAGCAGCCAGGGACTGGGTTGGACTAGCGGGATATCAGATACGCAGTATTTT.

The chain joins TRBV27 to TRBJ1-5, with 9 positions matching TRBD1. The CDR3 loop spans 15 amino acids. Germline V gene data show CDR1 as MNHEY and CDR2 as SMNVEV (reference sequence). V trimming: 5 bases; J trimming: 7 bases; junction bases outside the gene matches: 9. CDR3 coding DNA: TGTGCCAGCAGTCTCCTGGGACAGGGCGAACAGCCCCAGCATTTT. This translates into CASSLLGQGEQPQHF.

J is TRBJ2-7 and V is TRBV18, with D tentatively TRBD1 (6 bases). The CDR3 runs to 14 residues. Germline loops: CDR1 KGHSH, CDR2 LQKENI. V lost 3 bases, J lost 3 bases, and 12 bases lay in between. The CDR3 DNA is TGTGCCAGCTCACCCCAAGGACAGAGCTACGAGCAGTACTTC. As protein: CASSPQGQSYEQYF. Based on the CDR3 plus reference TRBV18 and TRBJ2-7, the full variable domain is NAGVMQNPRHLVRRRGQEARLRCSPMKGHSHVYWYRQLPEEGLKFMVYLQKENIIDESGMPKERFSAEFPKEGPSILRIQQVVRGDSAAYFCASSPQGQSYEQYFGPGTRLTVT.

The V call is TRBV2, the J call TRBJ2-2; D is perhaps TRBD2 (7 bases). Looked up from germline, CDR1 is SNHLY and CDR2 is FYNNEI. The CDR3 extends over 15 amino acids. With 5 bases removed from V and 3 bases from J, the gap between germline ends came to 13 bases. The chain's CDR3 is CASSTGGPDTGELFF. In DNA form, the CDR3 reads TGTGCCAGCAGTACCGGGGGGCCGGACACCGGGGAGCTGTTTTTT.

The chain uses TRBV4-2 and TRBJ2-3; D is perhaps TRBD2 (6 bases). V was shortened by 0 bases and J by 5 bases, with 15 bases between the two germline ends. CDR1 and CDR2 from the germline V gene are LGHNA and YNFKEQ. There are 16 residues in the CDR3. The CDR3 DNA sequence: TGTGCCAGCAGCCAAGAACAAGGGATGGGAGGAGATACGCAGTATTTT. Its protein is CASSQEQGMGGDTQYF.

Concerning this clone: The sample holds other DNA sequences that translate to the same CDR3. This chain joins TRBV30 and TRBJ2-1, with 10 positions matching TRBD2. Unmatched junction bases numbered 10, after V lost 3 bases and J lost 2 bases. Per germline, CDR1 GTSNPN and CDR2 SVGIG (reference sequence). This CDR3 comprises 17 residues. The chain's CDR3 is CAWRGGASGSTYNEQFF. The CDR3 DNA follows: TGTGCCTGGAGGGGGGGGGCTAGCGGGAGTACCTACAATGAGCAGTTCTTC.

The rearrangement joins TRBV27 to TRBJ2-5; tentatively, D is TRBD1 (5 bases). Germline CDR1 is MNHEY and CDR2 is SMNVEV (reference sequence). V was cut by 8 bases and J by 2 bases, with 12 bases left in between. The CDR3 has 13 amino acids. The CDR3, as DNA: TGTGCCAGCGGGCCGGACACGCAAGAGACCCAGTACTTC. Translated, it gives CASGPDTQETQYF.